This T cell receptor beta chain was profiled in a study of CD8+CD57+ T cells in acquired aplastic anemia. Background on the study: Sorted CD4+ plus CD8+ cells gave DNA averaging roughly 3 ug.

CDR1 is WNHNN, CDR2 SYGVQD, per germline (reference sequence). V lost 2 bases and J lost 2, with 11 bases in between. The CDR3 runs to 15 residues. Whoever was chosen for sequencing had shown CD8+CD57+ cell expansion by flow cytometry. TCR beta VDJ and CDR3 were profiled, and genomic DNA was the template. TCRdb re-derived calls from the reads in MiXCR, one entry per CDR3 protein. The sample lists around 250,000 distinct CDR3 sequences, less than 85% seen once, with roughly two fifths in the top ten. Points from the study as a whole: The study found no significant CD8+ Simpson's diversity difference between patients and controls.

As concerns this clonotype: The antigen remains undetermined.

The sequence was collected from a human donor with aplastic anemia. The specimen was sorted CD4+, CD8+, or CD8+CD57+ T cells (not recorded which) from PBMCs. The gene calls are TRBV10-1 and TRBJ2-3; no clear D. The CDR3 loop reads CASSENHPYTDTQYF. CDR3 in DNA: TGCGCCAGCAGTGAGAACCACCCTTACACAGATACGCAGTATTTT.